These 26 T cell receptor beta chains originate from one sample sequenced in a study of tumor and adjacent non-tumor tissue in lung cancer. The library came from three nested PCR rounds adapted from ARM-PCR protocols. A single record per CDR3 protein comes from TCRdb applying MiXCR to the multiplex PCR reads. The sample has about 98,000 distinct CDR3 sequences, 80% seen once. RNA was extracted from bulk tissue without any cell sorting. Distant lung tissue was collected more than 3 cm away from the tumor edge. The sequencing input was distant non-tumor lung tissue. The receptors stem from a man in his 60s with small cell lung cancer.

This clonotype was observed a handful of times. It is likely a read error, because the conserved phenylalanine at the end of the CDR3 is missing. V and J are TRBV24-1 and TRBJ2-1; D possibly corresponds to TRBD1 (6 bases). The V end was cut by 3 bases, the J end by 4 bases, with 18 bases between. CDR3 size: 17 residues. Germline CDR1 KGHDR, CDR2 SFDVKD. The CDR3 reads CATSDRYTETGYNEQFL. Written as DNA, the CDR3 is TGTGCCACCAGTGATCGTTATACCGAGACAGGTTACAATGAGCAGTTCCTC.

For this clonotype: A junction end diverges from the germline sequence, so it may reflect a read error. This chain uses TRBV6-1 with TRBJ2-7; D gene uncertain. The germline V gene has CDR1 MNHNS and CDR2 SASEGT. The CDR3 loop spans 15 amino acids. CDR3: CDSSEFGGSQYEQYF. In nucleotides, the CDR3 is TGTGACAGCAGTGAATTTGGTGGGTCACAGTACGAGCAGTACTTC.

This sequence joins TRBV5-1 and TRBJ2-7; D is possibly TRBD1 (6 bases). Trimming shortened V by 0 bases and J by 9 bases, and 19 bases separated the two germline ends. There are 15 residues in the CDR3. Germline assignment: CDR1 SGHRS and CDR2 YFSETQ. CDR3 DNA: TGCGCCAGCAGCTTGGCCTATGGGGGCGCGCTTCCGCAGTACGTC. It translates to CASSLAYGGALPQYV.

Notes on this clonotype: An end of the junction does not agree with germline; a read error may underlie this. J is TRBJ1-5 and V is TRBV4-1; D is unclear. The CDR3 is made up of 13 amino acids. Germline V CDR1 and CDR2: MGHRA, YSYEKL. The CDR3 bases are TGCGCTAGCAGCCAGAGGATGTCTCAGCTCCAGCATTTT. Residues: CASSQRMSQLQHF.

The chain has TRBV5-4 and TRBJ2-3, with 10 nucleotides matching TRBD1. V dropped 4 bases and J dropped 8; count of bases not matched to a gene: 13. The germline V gene encodes CDR1 SGHNT and CDR2 YYREEE (reference sequence). There are 16 residues in the CDR3. CDR3 protein: CASSPDRGYWSGTQYF. CDR3 coding DNA: TGTGCCAGCAGCCCGGACAGGGGGTATTGGTCAGGTACGCAGTATTTT.

Turning to this clonotype: Since no conserved phenylalanine or tryptophan closes the CDR3, a read error is the likely cause. The chain uses TRBV6-6 and TRBJ1-1; 7 bases agree with TRBD1. From germline, CDR1 is MNHNY and CDR2 SVGAGI (reference sequence). CDR3 size: 19 residues. With V trimmed by 6 bases and J by 1 base, 20 bases remained unmatched. The CDR3 loop reads CASSSWLGQPCLKNTEAFY. CDR3 nucleotides: TGTGCCAGCAGCTCTTGGCTGGGACAGCCTTGTCTGAAGAACACTGAAGCTTTCTAT.

Comment on this clonotype: Because it lacks the conserved phenylalanine or tryptophan at the end, this CDR3 is likely a read error. The V call is TRBV6-5, the J call TRBJ2-3; weak D call: TRBD2 (5 bases). Germline CDR1 reads MNHEY; CDR2 reads SVGAGI. The length of the CDR3 is 11 residues. DNA of the CDR3: TGTGCCAGCAGCGTGGGAGATGCGCAGTATGTT. This translates into CASSVGDAQYV.

This clonotype was recorded once. One end of the junction varies from germline; a read error may be responsible. The CDR3 DNA reads as TGTGCCAGCAGCTTAGAGAGGATGAGCTACAATGAGCAATTCTTC. Translation gives CASSLERMSYNEQFF. The rearrangement joins TRBV11-3 to TRBJ2-1, with D unresolved. Germline CDR1 and CDR2: SGHNT and YENEEA. The CDR3 extends over 15 amino acids. The full variable domain, completed using reference TRBV11-3 and TRBJ2-1, is EAGVVQSPRYKIIEKKQPVAFWCNPISGHNTLYWYLQNLGQGPELLIRYENEEAVDDSQLPKDRFSAERLKGVDSTLKIQPAELGDSAVYLCASSLERMSYNEQFFGPGTRLTVL.

About this clonotype: A much larger clone sits a single nucleotide away, making a read error possible. The chain combines TRBV30 with TRBJ1-2, with D possibly being TRBD1 (5 bases). V was trimmed by 2 bases and J by 5 bases, leaving 18 bases between them. Germline CDR1 and CDR2: GTSNPN and SVGIG (reference sequence). This CDR3 contains 15 residues. CDR3 DNA sequence: TGTGCCTGGAGTACCGGGACTGGCTGGGGGTATGGCTACACCTTC. It is translated as CAWSTGTGWGYGYTF.

Only a few counts were recorded for this clonotype. The germline gene is not matched at one end of the junction; a read error may be the cause. This chain uses TRBV11-2 with TRBJ1-1; D is unclear. Germline V lookup: CDR1 SGHAT, CDR2 FQNNGV. This CDR3 has 16 amino acids. In nucleotides, the CDR3 is TGTGCCAACAGCTCATACACTATGGCAAGGAACACTGAAGCTTTCTTT. This codes for CANSSYTMARNTEAFF. The whole variable domain, filled in from reference TRBV11-2 and TRBJ1-1, reads EAGVAQSPRYKIIEKRQSVAFWCNPISGHATLYWYQQILGQGPKLLIQFQNNGVVDDSQLPKDRFSAERLKGVDSTLKIQPAKLEDSAVYLCANSSYTMARNTEAFFGQGTRLTVV.

V gene TRBV6-1 combines with J gene TRBJ2-7; maybe TRBD1 (6 bases). CDR3 length: 18 residues. CDR1 and CDR2 (germline): MNHNS, SASEGT. CDR3 region: CDSSEAVLIGGFPYEQYV. The DNA of the CDR3 is TGTGACAGCAGTGAAGCGGTCCTGATTGGGGGCTTCCCCTACGAGCAGTACGTC.

Comments on this clonotype: One end of the junction is discordant with germline, which a read error may explain. This chain connects TRBV6-6 to TRBJ1-2; D gene unclear. The CDR3 consists of 13 residues. Germline-derived CDR1 and CDR2 are MNHNY and SVGAGI (reference sequence). This CDR3 is CDSTTTNSYGYTF. CDR3 nucleotide sequence: TGTGACAGCACGACCACGAATAGCTATGGCTACACCTTC.

With respect to this clonotype: Relative to the germline gene, one junction end is altered; a read error may explain this. This chain joins TRBV6-5 and TRBJ2-1; 7 bases are shared with TRBD2. The CDR3 consists of 16 residues. Germline CDR1 and CDR2: MNHEY and SVGAGI. CDR3 protein: CATSKASGIDYNVRLF. The CDR3 region has the DNA TGTGCCACCTCTAAGGCAAGCGGGATCGACTACAATGTGCGGCTCTTC.

A note on this clonotype: The CDR3 end shows no conserved phenylalanine or tryptophan, and so a read error is likely. The gene calls are TRBV29-1 and TRBJ2-7; a weak D match, TRBD2 (5 bases). V was cut by 7 bases and J by 0 bases, with 10 bases left in between. The CDR3 is 12 amino acids. From germline, CDR1 is SQVTM and CDR2 ANQGSEA. The CDR3: CSARDASYEQYL. In nucleotides, the CDR3 is TGCAGCGCCCGGGATGCCTCCTACGAGCAGTACTTA.

This chain connects TRBV7-3 to TRBJ2-3, with 7 bases that match TRBD2. Germline values: CDR1 SGHTA, CDR2 FQGTGA. CDR3 length: 14 amino acids. Losses at the gene ends were 8 bases for V and 6 bases for J; bases not matched to a gene: 11. CDR3 bases: TGTGCCAGCGGTAAGGGAGGGGTGGCGGATACGCAGTATTTT. Protein product: CASGKGGVADTQYF.

To note about this clonotype: A single base separates this from a much larger clone, so it may be a read error. The CDR3 DNA reads TGTACCAGCAGACCTCAGGGGGCGCTGTACGAGCAGTACTTC. It is translated as CTSRPQGALYEQYF. The gene calls are TRBV28 and TRBJ2-7; 8 bases match TRBD1. The germline V gene has CDR1 MDHEN and CDR2 SYDVKM. The CDR3 has 14 residues.

Note on this clonotype: A much larger clone differs by one base, so this may be a read error. This chain uses TRBV6-1 with TRBJ2-6; TRBD2 aligns across 7 bases. Germline CDR1 reads MNHNS; CDR2 reads SASEGT. CDR3 length: 14 amino acids. The CDR3 bases are TGTGCCAGCAGCCCGGGGGGTGGGGTCAACGTCCTGACTTTC. As protein: CASSPGGGVNVLTF.

As for this clonotype: One junction end does not reproduce the germline sequence, and a read error may be involved. The V and J genes are TRBV29-1 and TRBJ2-1; 7 nucleotides agree with TRBD1. The CDR3 runs 11 residues. Germline CDR1 and CDR2: SQVTM and ANQGSEA. The CDR3 DNA sequence: TGCAGTGTTGACAGGGTCGGGCCACGGTTCTTC. Translating it yields CSVDRVGPRFF.

This clonotype was observed a single time. A much larger clone lies a single base off, so this may be a read error. The gene calls are TRBV28 and TRBJ1-6; D is perhaps TRBD1 (6 bases). V lost 10 bases and J 8 bases, leaving 18 bases between the germline ends. The CDR3 consists of 14 residues. Germline CDR1 reads MDHEN; CDR2 reads SYDVKM. This CDR3 is CAIRAGDTYSPLHF. The CDR3 DNA reads as TGTGCCATCAGAGCAGGGGATACTTATTCACCCCTCCACTTT.

Regarding this clonotype: Sequence at one end of the junction differs from germline and may be a read error. The rearrangement joins TRBV12-3 or TRBV12-4 to TRBJ2-1, with D tentatively TRBD2 (5 bases). The CDR3 totals 14 residues. The CDR3 protein is CASISYGIDNEQFF. The CDR3 DNA follows: TGCGCCAGCATTTCCTACGGGATTGATAATGAGCAGTTCTTC.

This clonotype showed up many times. The chain recombines TRBV28 with TRBJ2-5; maybe TRBD2 (6 bases). Germline-derived CDR1 and CDR2 are MDHEN and SYDVKM. Trimming removed 3 bases at V and 4 bases at J, with 12 bases between. The CDR3 totals 14 residues. CDR3 in amino acids: CASSLGQGGETQYF. The CDR3 coding sequence is TGTGCCAGCAGTTTGGGGCAGGGAGGAGAGACCCAGTACTTC.

Comment on this clonotype: The junction departs from the called germline gene at one end, perhaps through a read error. The V and J genes are TRBV4-1 and TRBJ1-6; 9 bases match TRBD1. CDR3 length: 16 amino acids. From germline, CDR1 is MGHRA and CDR2 YSYEKL. CDR3 nucleotide sequence: TGCGCCAACAGCCAGGGCCGGGACAGGGCGAATTCACCCCTCCACTTT. Translating it yields CANSQGRDRANSPLHF.

About this clonotype itself: The germline gene is not matched at one end of the junction; a read error may be the cause. The chain couples TRBV11-3 to TRBJ2-1; no firm D call. Germline assignment: CDR1 SGHNT and CDR2 YENEEA. This CDR3 is 13 amino acids long. The CDR3 sequence: CASSQTLDNEQFF. The CDR3 bases are TGTGCCAGCAGCCAGACACTCGACAATGAGCAATTCTTC.

Note on this clonotype: This clone may be a read error of a much larger clone one base away. The chain is built from TRBV5-1 and TRBJ1-5, with D possibly matching TRBD1 (5 bases). Per the germline V gene, CDR1 is SGHRS and CDR2 is YFSETQ. V lost 6 bases and J lost 7, with 17 bases in between. The CDR3 runs 14 residues. Here the CDR3 reads CASNLSGGTQPQHF. The CDR3 DNA is TGCGCCAGCAACTTAAGTGGCGGGACCCAGCCCCAGCATTTT.

The CDR3 nucleotides read TGTGCCAGTAGTATAGCCGCGGGAGTAGCAAGTGAGCAGTTCTTC. Protein: CASSIAAGVASEQFF. This chain joins TRBV19 and TRBJ2-1; 7 bases map to TRBD2. Germline trimming cut 1 base from V and 9 bases from J; bases unmatched to any gene: 9. The CDR3 spans 15 residues. Germline CDR1 LNHDA, CDR2 SQIVND (reference sequence).

V usage is TRBV29-1 and J usage is TRBJ2-3; no reliable D call. The CDR3 extends over 15 amino acids. Germline V gives CDR1 SQVTM, CDR2 ANQGSEA. This CDR3 is CSIELSARRTDTQYF. Here the CDR3 DNA reads TGCAGTATTGAGCTATCGGCCCGTCGCACAGATACGCAGTATTTT.